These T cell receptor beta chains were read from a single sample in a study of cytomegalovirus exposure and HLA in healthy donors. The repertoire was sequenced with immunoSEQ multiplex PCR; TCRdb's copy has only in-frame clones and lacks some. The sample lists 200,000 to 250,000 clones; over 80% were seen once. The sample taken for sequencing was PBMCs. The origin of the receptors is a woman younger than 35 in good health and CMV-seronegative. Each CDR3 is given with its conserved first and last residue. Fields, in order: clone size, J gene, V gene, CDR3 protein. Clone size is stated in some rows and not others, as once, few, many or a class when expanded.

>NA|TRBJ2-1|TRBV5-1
CASSLAGSGSPDNEQFF
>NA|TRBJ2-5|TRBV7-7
CASSLSTSAGETQYF
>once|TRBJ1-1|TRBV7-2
CASSLLWTGSTEAFF
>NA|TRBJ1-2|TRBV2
CASSEMAGTFYGYTF
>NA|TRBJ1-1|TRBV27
CASSPRLANTEAFF
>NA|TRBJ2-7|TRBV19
CASSIPGQGRYEQYF
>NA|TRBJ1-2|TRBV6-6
CASSYFGEAIYGYTF
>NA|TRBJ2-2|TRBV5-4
CASSLRTSGTGELFF
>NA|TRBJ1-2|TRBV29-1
CSVPNGTGRLLYGYTF
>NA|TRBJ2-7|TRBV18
CASSPPFSYEQYF
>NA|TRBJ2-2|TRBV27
CASSGLAGTGELFF
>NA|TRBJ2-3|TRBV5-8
CASSFRDRGRSYTQYF
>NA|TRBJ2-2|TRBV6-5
CASRVGTTNTGELFF
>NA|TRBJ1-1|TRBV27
CASSFDGLYTEAFF
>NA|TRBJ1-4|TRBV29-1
CSVDLAGAPGGLFF